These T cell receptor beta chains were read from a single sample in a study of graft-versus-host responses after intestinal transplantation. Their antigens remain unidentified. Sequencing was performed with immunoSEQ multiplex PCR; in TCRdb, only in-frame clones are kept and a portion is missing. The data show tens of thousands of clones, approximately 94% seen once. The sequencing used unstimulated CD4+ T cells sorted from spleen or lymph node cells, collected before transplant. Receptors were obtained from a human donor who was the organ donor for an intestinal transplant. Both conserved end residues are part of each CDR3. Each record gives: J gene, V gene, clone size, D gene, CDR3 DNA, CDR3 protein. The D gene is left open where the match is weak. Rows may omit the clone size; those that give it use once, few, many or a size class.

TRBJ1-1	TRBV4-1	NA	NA	TGCGCCAGCAGCCAACAGGGAGCGGGGGACACTGAAGCTTTCTTT	CASSQQGAGDTEAFF
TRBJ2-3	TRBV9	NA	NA	TGTGCCAGCAGCGTAGTCGCTAGCGCCTTGATAACTAGCACAGATACGCAGTATTTT	CASSVVASALITSTDTQYF
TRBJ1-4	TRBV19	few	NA	TGTGCCACCAGACGCCTAGGGAGTGCAACTAATGAAAAACTGTTTTTT	CATRRLGSATNEKLFF
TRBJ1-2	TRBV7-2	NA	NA	TGTGCCAGCAGCTTAGACGTCCGGTCCTTTGGCTACACCTTC	CASSLDVRSFGYTF
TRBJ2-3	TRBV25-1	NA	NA	TGTGCCAGCAGGGGGAGTTGGGGGCCCACAGATACGCAGTATTTT	CASRGSWGPTDTQYF
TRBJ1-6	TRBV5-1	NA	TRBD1	TGCGCCAGCAGCCCCGGTCCGGGGACAGGGTCTTCACCCCTCCACTTT	CASSPGPGTGSSPLHF
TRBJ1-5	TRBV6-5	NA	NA	TGTGCGACCCATGGGGTAGTTTTGGGTCAGCCCCAGCATTTT	CATHGVVLGQPQHF
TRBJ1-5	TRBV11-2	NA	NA	TGTGCCAGCAGCGCAGGGCCAGGGCCTCAGCCCCAGCATTTT	CASSAGPGPQPQHF
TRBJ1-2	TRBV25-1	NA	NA	TGTGCCAGCAGTGAATCCGGCGGGAGCTATGGCTACACCTTC	CASSESGGSYGYTF
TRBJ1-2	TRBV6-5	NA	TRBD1	TGTGCCAGCAGTTCGGACAGGGAATTCTATGGCTACACCTTC	CASSSDREFYGYTF
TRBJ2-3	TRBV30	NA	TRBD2	TGTGCCTGGATCCCAACGGGGGGGCTAGATACGCAGTATTTT	CAWIPTGGLDTQYF
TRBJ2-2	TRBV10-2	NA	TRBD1	TGCGCCAGCAGGGCCCAGGGGGCGCCGGGCACCGGGGAGCTGTTTTTT	CASRAQGAPGTGELFF
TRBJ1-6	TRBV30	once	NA	TGTGCCTGGAGTGGTAGGGATCTCTTCAATTCACCCCTCCACTTT	CAWSGRDLFNSPLHF
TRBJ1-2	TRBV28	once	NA	TGTGCCAGCAGGAAGGACAGCCTTTATGGCTACACCTTC	CASRKDSLYGYTF
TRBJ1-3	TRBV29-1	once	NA	TGCAGCGTTGAAGGAACCCAGAGTGGAAACACCATATATTTT	CSVEGTQSGNTIYF
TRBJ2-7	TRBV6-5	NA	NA	TGTGCCAGCAGTTACACAGGGATGCAGTACTTC	CASSYTGMQYF
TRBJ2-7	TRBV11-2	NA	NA	TGTGCCAGCAGCTTAATGGGGGGGCACTCCTACGAGCAGTACTTC	CASSLMGGHSYEQYF
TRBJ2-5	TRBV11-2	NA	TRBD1	TGTGCCAGCAGCACGGGGACAGGGGGAGCTCAAGAGACCCAGTACTTC	CASSTGTGGAQETQYF
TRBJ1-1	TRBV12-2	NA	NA	TGTGCAAGTCGCACCCGGGACCCCACTGAAGCTTTCTTT	CASRTRDPTEAFF
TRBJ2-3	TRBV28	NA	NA	TGTGCCAGCAGTTTGGGGACGACAGATACGCAGTATTTT	CASSLGTTDTQYF
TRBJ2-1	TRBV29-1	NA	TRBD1	TGCAGCGCTCCCGGGACAGGGGCTTTCAATGAGCAGTTCTTC	CSAPGTGAFNEQFF
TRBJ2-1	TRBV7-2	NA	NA	TGTGCCAGCAGCTTATTTGGACGTACGGAAAATGAGCAGTTCTTC	CASSLFGRTENEQFF
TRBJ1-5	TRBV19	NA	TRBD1	TGTGCCAGTAGTACCACAGGGGGCCGGGAACAGCCCCAGCATTTT	CASSTTGGREQPQHF
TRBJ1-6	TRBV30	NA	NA	TGTGCCTGGAGTGACCCTCCCGGGACACCCCTCCACTTT	CAWSDPPGTPLHF
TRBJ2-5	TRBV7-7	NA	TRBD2	TGTGCCAGCAGGCCGACTAGCGGGGGGGCTTCGGAGACCCAGTACTTC	CASRPTSGGASETQYF
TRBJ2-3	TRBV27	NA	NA	TGTGCCAGCAGGGTAGGAACAGATACGCAGTATTTT	CASRVGTDTQYF
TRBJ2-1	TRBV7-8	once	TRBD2	TGTGCCAGCAGCTTAGCGGGGGGGAATGAGCAGTTCTTC	CASSLAGGNEQFF